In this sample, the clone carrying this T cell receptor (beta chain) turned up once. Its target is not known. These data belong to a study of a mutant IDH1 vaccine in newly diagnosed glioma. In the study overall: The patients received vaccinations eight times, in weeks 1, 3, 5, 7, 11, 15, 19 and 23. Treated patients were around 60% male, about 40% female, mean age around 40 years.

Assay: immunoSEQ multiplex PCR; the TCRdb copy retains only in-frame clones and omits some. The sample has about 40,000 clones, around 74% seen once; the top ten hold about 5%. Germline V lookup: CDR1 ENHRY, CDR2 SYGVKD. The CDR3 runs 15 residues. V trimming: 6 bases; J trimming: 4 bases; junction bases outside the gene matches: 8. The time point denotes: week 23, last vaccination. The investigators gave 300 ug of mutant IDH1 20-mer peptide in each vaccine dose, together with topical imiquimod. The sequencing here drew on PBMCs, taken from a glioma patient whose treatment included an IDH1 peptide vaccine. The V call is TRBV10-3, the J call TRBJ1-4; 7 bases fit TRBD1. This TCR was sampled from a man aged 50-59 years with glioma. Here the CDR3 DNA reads TGTGCCATCAGCAAGGGACAGATCCTTAATGAAAAACTGTTTTTT. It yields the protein CAISKGQILNEKLFF.